A selection of T cell receptor beta chains follows, all from one sample in a study of blood T cell repertoires in COVID-19. Repertoires were generated with immunoSEQ multiplex PCR, while TCRdb's copy carries only in-frame clones and drops some. The repertoire holds approximately 38,000 clones, with roughly 90% as singletons. Specimen: peripheral blood. The receptor set was obtained from a human donor in a cohort sampled during active COVID-19. Both conserved end residues are part of each CDR3. The D gene is left open where the match is weak. Size is omitted from some rows. Given values are once, few, many or a class for expanded clones.

NA	15	TRBV6-5	TRBJ2-3	NA	CASSRRQTSTDTQYF	TGTGCCAGCAGCCGGAGACAGACCAGCACAGATACGCAGTATTTT
once	14	TRBV12-5	TRBJ1-1	TRBD1	CASGLGQGEGRAFF	TGTGCTAGTGGTTTGGGACAGGGTGAAGGGCGAGCTTTCTTT
NA	15	TRBV19	TRBJ2-5	NA	CASSIVRGAPETQYF	TGTGCCAGTAGTATAGTCAGGGGCGCGCCGGAGACCCAGTACTTC
NA	12	TRBV19	TRBJ2-5	NA	CASSETGRTQYF	TGTGCCAGTAGTGAAACAGGGAGGACCCAGTACTTC
NA	12	TRBV28	TRBJ1-2	NA	CASSSRVRGYTF	TGTGCCAGCAGTTCCCGCGTTCGTGGCTACACCTTC
few	17	TRBV5-1	TRBJ1-3	NA	CASSLDGRARSGNTIYF	TGCGCCAGCAGCTTGGATGGCAGGGCCCGTAGCGGAAACACCATATATTTT
once	15	TRBV9	TRBJ1-4	NA	CASSPTVDRNEKLFF	TGTGCCAGCAGCCCGACCGTCGACAGAAATGAAAAACTGTTTTTT
NA	18	TRBV30	TRBJ2-1	TRBD2	CAWSGAGDFTAIDNEQFF	TGTGCCTGGAGTGGGGCGGGAGATTTCACTGCTATCGACAATGAGCAGTTCTTC
NA	14	TRBV6-6	TRBJ1-2	TRBD1	CASSGQGAFYGYTF	TGTGCCAGCAGTGGACAGGGGGCTTTCTATGGCTACACCTTC
NA	16	TRBV2	TRBJ1-6	NA	CASSAEASSYNSPLHF	TGTGCCAGCAGTGCTGAGGCCAGCTCCTATAATTCACCCCTCCACTTT
NA	12	TRBV2	TRBJ2-1	NA	CASSEMVREQFF	TGTGCCAGCAGTGAGATGGTCCGGGAGCAGTTCTTC
NA	14	TRBV5-1	TRBJ2-1	NA	CASRLQGGGNEQFF	TGCGCCAGCAGGCTACAGGGAGGGGGCAATGAGCAGTTCTTC
NA	16	TRBV19	TRBJ1-6	TRBD1	CASLGQASSYNSPLHF	TGTGCCAGTTTAGGACAGGCAAGCTCCTATAATTCACCCCTCCACTTT
NA	16	TRBV6-2/TRBV6-3	TRBJ2-1	TRBD2	CASSHPGRPRGREQFF	TGTGCCAGCAGTCATCCCGGGAGGCCCCGCGGGAGGGAGCAGTTCTTC
once	14	TRBV15	TRBJ2-3	NA	CATSRDHGVGTQYF	TGTGCCACCAGCAGAGACCACGGTGTTGGTACGCAGTATTTT
NA	15	TRBV27	TRBJ1-5	TRBD1	CASSLGQYSNQPQHF	TGTGCCAGCAGTTTGGGACAGTATAGCAATCAGCCCCAGCATTTT
NA	15	TRBV25-1	TRBJ2-5	NA	CASSGSGLRGETQYF	TGTGCCAGCAGTGGCTCGGGACTCCGAGGGGAGACCCAGTACTTC
NA	16	TRBV27	TRBJ1-2	TRBD1	CASTQGGSPSGYGYTF	TGTGCCAGCACCCAGGGGGGCAGCCCCTCAGGGTATGGCTACACCTTC
NA	16	TRBV7-6	TRBJ1-4	NA	CASSSRSPSTNEKLFF	TGTGCCAGCAGCTCCAGATCCCCTTCGACTAATGAAAAACTGTTTTTT
NA	13	TRBV29-1	TRBJ2-3	NA	CSVEDFSEGTQYF	TGCAGCGTTGAAGATTTTTCGGAGGGGACGCAGTATTTT
NA	11	TRBV7-8	TRBJ1-2	NA	CASSPDRSYTF	TGTGCCAGCAGCCCCGACAGAAGCTACACCTTC
NA	13	TRBV6-2/TRBV6-3	TRBJ2-7	NA	CASSQYRAGEQYF	TGTGCCAGCAGCCAATACAGGGCAGGCGAGCAGTACTTC